These T cell receptor beta chains were read from a single sample in a study of blood T cells in healthy people across ages. TCRdb re-called the 5' RACE reads with MiXCR, one entry per CDR3 protein. Here the sample spans 600,000 to 1,000,000 distinct CDR3 sequences, 20% to 25% being singletons. This sample was also put to use in a study of T cells of mothers and their children.

Material for sequencing was blood. These receptors all stem from a boy younger than 18 in good health. Both conserved end residues are part of each CDR3. D genes are given only for firm matches. Not all rows give a size; the values are once, few, many and, for expanded clones, a class.

d_call: TRBD1; v_call: TRBV6-5; clone_size: .; j_call: TRBJ2-4; cdr3_aa: CASGRGQGDIQYF; cdr3_nt: TGTGCCAGCGGCCGCGGACAGGGGGACATTCAGTACTTC
d_call: .; v_call: TRBV7-3; clone_size: few; j_call: TRBJ2-1; cdr3_aa: CASSLSGGASNEQFF; cdr3_nt: TGTGCCAGCAGCTTAAGCGGGGGCGCGAGCAATGAGCAGTTCTTC
d_call: .; v_call: TRBV9; clone_size: few; j_call: TRBJ2-2; cdr3_aa: CASSANTEYGELFF; cdr3_nt: TGTGCCAGCAGCGCAAATACAGAGTACGGGGAGCTGTTTTTT
d_call: TRBD1; v_call: TRBV6-5; clone_size: many; j_call: TRBJ1-5; cdr3_aa: CASSRDRAGNQPQHF; cdr3_nt: TGTGCCAGCAGTCGGGACAGGGCGGGCAATCAGCCCCAGCATTTT
d_call: .; v_call: TRBV10-3; clone_size: .; j_call: TRBJ2-7; cdr3_aa: CAISGEADGYYEQYF; cdr3_nt: TGTGCCATCAGTGGGGAGGCGGACGGGTACTACGAGCAGTACTTC
d_call: .; v_call: TRBV6-2/TRBV6-3; clone_size: few; j_call: TRBJ1-5; cdr3_aa: CASSYGGNTDTQHF; cdr3_nt: TGTGCCAGCAGTTACGGCGGAAACACAGATACGCAGCATTTT
d_call: TRBD1; v_call: TRBV4-1; clone_size: .; j_call: TRBJ1-2; cdr3_aa: CASSQTDRGYLYGYTF; cdr3_nt: TGCGCCAGCAGCCAAACGGACAGGGGATATCTCTATGGCTACACCTTC
d_call: .; v_call: TRBV27; clone_size: few; j_call: TRBJ2-7; cdr3_aa: CASSWASDYYEQYF; cdr3_nt: TGTGCCAGCAGTTGGGCCAGTGATTACTACGAGCAGTACTTC
d_call: .; v_call: TRBV2; clone_size: few; j_call: TRBJ2-3; cdr3_aa: CASRYKLADTQYF; cdr3_nt: TGTGCCAGCAGATACAAATTAGCAGATACGCAGTATTTT
d_call: TRBD1; v_call: TRBV29-1; clone_size: few; j_call: TRBJ1-1; cdr3_aa: CSVDDRVTNTEAFF; cdr3_nt: TGCAGCGTAGATGACAGGGTGACGAACACTGAAGCTTTCTTT
d_call: TRBD2; v_call: TRBV28; clone_size: few; j_call: TRBJ2-3; cdr3_aa: CASSLWGLAIVTDTQYF; cdr3_nt: TGTGCCAGCAGTTTATGGGGACTAGCGATTGTCACAGATACGCAGTATTTT
d_call: TRBD1; v_call: TRBV10-3; clone_size: few; j_call: TRBJ1-2; cdr3_aa: CAISGTGDNYGYTF; cdr3_nt: TGTGCCATCAGCGGGACAGGCGATAACTATGGCTACACCTTC
d_call: .; v_call: TRBV28; clone_size: few; j_call: TRBJ2-7; cdr3_aa: CASSLLGEFLYEQYF; cdr3_nt: TGTGCCAGCAGCCTGCTAGGAGAGTTCCTCTACGAGCAGTACTTC
d_call: TRBD2; v_call: TRBV20-1; clone_size: many; j_call: TRBJ2-4; cdr3_aa: CSASTSGRALDIQYF; cdr3_nt: TGCAGTGCTAGTACTAGCGGGAGGGCCCTGGACATTCAGTACTTC
d_call: .; v_call: TRBV6-2/TRBV6-3; clone_size: .; j_call: TRBJ2-5; cdr3_aa: CASSYVGAETQYF; cdr3_nt: TGTGCCAGCAGTTACGTGGGCGCAGAGACCCAGTACTTC
d_call: .; v_call: TRBV11-3; clone_size: .; j_call: TRBJ2-5; cdr3_aa: CASSLPGIETQYF; cdr3_nt: TGTGCCAGCAGCTTACCAGGGATAGAGACCCAGTACTTC
d_call: .; v_call: TRBV9; clone_size: .; j_call: TRBJ2-1; cdr3_aa: CASSIGPEGEQFF; cdr3_nt: TGTGCCAGCAGCATTGGGCCCGAGGGTGAGCAGTTCTTC
d_call: TRBD1; v_call: TRBV7-9; clone_size: few; j_call: TRBJ2-4; cdr3_aa: CASSPPDRDKNIQYF; cdr3_nt: TGTGCCAGCAGCCCCCCCGACAGGGACAAAAACATTCAGTACTTC
d_call: TRBD2; v_call: TRBV5-1; clone_size: .; j_call: TRBJ2-5; cdr3_aa: CASSLGASGNQETQYF; cdr3_nt: TGCGCCAGCAGCTTGGGTGCTAGCGGCAACCAAGAGACCCAGTACTTC
d_call: TRBD1; v_call: TRBV18; clone_size: few; j_call: TRBJ2-2; cdr3_aa: CASSRGQGITGELFF; cdr3_nt: TGTGCCAGCTCGCGCGGACAGGGGATCACCGGGGAGCTGTTTTTT
d_call: TRBD1; v_call: TRBV3-1; clone_size: few; j_call: TRBJ2-2; cdr3_aa: CASSPRDRNTGELFF; cdr3_nt: TGTGCCAGCAGCCCTCGGGACAGGAACACCGGGGAGCTGTTTTTT
d_call: TRBD2; v_call: TRBV4-1; clone_size: .; j_call: TRBJ2-7; cdr3_aa: CASSQGLAGGPREQYF; cdr3_nt: TGCGCCAGCAGCCAAGGCCTAGCGGGGGGGCCTCGGGAGCAGTACTTC
d_call: TRBD2; v_call: TRBV3-1; clone_size: .; j_call: TRBJ2-3; cdr3_aa: CASSQGDPSGGTQYF; cdr3_nt: TGTGCCAGCAGCCAAGGGGACCCCTCGGGAGGGACGCAGTATTTT
d_call: TRBD1; v_call: TRBV13; clone_size: .; j_call: TRBJ1-1; cdr3_aa: CASSRGTGGLFTEAFF; cdr3_nt: TGTGCCAGCAGCCGTGGGACAGGGGGCCTCTTCACTGAAGCTTTCTTT
d_call: TRBD2; v_call: TRBV5-1; clone_size: .; j_call: TRBJ2-3; cdr3_aa: CASSLKLAGVASTDTQYF; cdr3_nt: TGCGCCAGCAGCTTGAAACTAGCGGGAGTTGCTTCCACAGATACGCAGTATTTT
d_call: .; v_call: TRBV28; clone_size: few; j_call: TRBJ2-5; cdr3_aa: CASSLVEDETQYF; cdr3_nt: TGTGCCAGCAGTTTGGTTGAGGACGAGACCCAGTACTTC
d_call: .; v_call: TRBV5-1; clone_size: .; j_call: TRBJ2-4; cdr3_aa: CASSLQGTQNIQYF; cdr3_nt: TGCGCCAGCAGCTTGCAAGGAACGCAAAACATTCAGTACTTC
d_call: TRBD2; v_call: TRBV27; clone_size: few; j_call: TRBJ2-5; cdr3_aa: CASSLSSSGGMAQYF; cdr3_nt: TGTGCCAGCAGTTTATCGTCTAGCGGGGGTATGGCCCAGTACTTC
d_call: .; v_call: TRBV4-3; clone_size: .; j_call: TRBJ2-7; cdr3_aa: CASSQGARGPEQYF; cdr3_nt: TGCGCCAGCAGCCAAGGAGCGAGAGGGCCCGAGCAGTACTTC
d_call: .; v_call: TRBV7-3; clone_size: .; j_call: TRBJ2-5; cdr3_aa: CASSPSGRGETQYF; cdr3_nt: TGTGCCAGCAGCCCATCAGGGCGGGGAGAGACCCAGTACTTC
d_call: .; v_call: TRBV5-4; clone_size: .; j_call: TRBJ2-1; cdr3_aa: CASSCDRSAYNEQFF; cdr3_nt: TGTGCCAGCAGCTGCGACAGATCAGCCTACAATGAGCAGTTCTTC
d_call: .; v_call: TRBV7-2; clone_size: few; j_call: TRBJ1-2; cdr3_aa: CASSLVAGPYGYTF; cdr3_nt: TGTGCCAGCAGCTTAGTTGCAGGGCCATATGGCTACACCTTC
d_call: .; v_call: TRBV4-1; clone_size: few; j_call: TRBJ2-3; cdr3_aa: CASSQEWAGSFADTQYF; cdr3_nt: TGCGCCAGCAGCCAAGAATGGGCGGGTTCGTTTGCAGATACGCAGTATTTT
d_call: .; v_call: TRBV29-1; clone_size: .; j_call: TRBJ2-5; cdr3_aa: CSVGYRAGETQYF; cdr3_nt: TGCAGCGTTGGGTACAGGGCAGGCGAGACCCAGTACTTC
d_call: .; v_call: TRBV5-1; clone_size: few; j_call: TRBJ1-1; cdr3_aa: CASSLDRRKNTEAFF; cdr3_nt: TGCGCCAGCAGCTTGGACAGACGGAAGAACACTGAAGCTTTCTTT
d_call: TRBD2; v_call: TRBV7-3; clone_size: .; j_call: TRBJ2-1; cdr3_aa: CASSLTPGGPANEQFF; cdr3_nt: TGTGCCAGCAGCTTAACTCCGGGAGGGCCGGCCAATGAGCAGTTCTTC
d_call: TRBD1; v_call: TRBV15; clone_size: .; j_call: TRBJ1-4; cdr3_aa: CATSRDWQGAANEKLFF; cdr3_nt: TGTGCCACCAGCAGAGATTGGCAGGGGGCAGCTAATGAAAAACTGTTTTTT
d_call: TRBD1; v_call: TRBV6-1; clone_size: few; j_call: TRBJ2-7; cdr3_aa: CASSQGVDRGYYEQYF; cdr3_nt: TGTGCCAGCAGTCAGGGGGTCGACAGGGGTTACTACGAGCAGTACTTC
d_call: .; v_call: TRBV4-2; clone_size: few; j_call: TRBJ2-7; cdr3_aa: CASSHALSATSYEQYF; cdr3_nt: TGTGCCAGCAGCCATGCCCTTTCCGCAACCTCCTACGAGCAGTACTTC
d_call: TRBD1; v_call: TRBV29-1; clone_size: few; j_call: TRBJ2-3; cdr3_aa: CSSRQGASDTQYF; cdr3_nt: TGCAGCTCGCGACAGGGGGCGTCAGATACGCAGTATTTT
d_call: TRBD1; v_call: TRBV20-1; clone_size: many; j_call: TRBJ2-7; cdr3_aa: CSARMDRGEQYF; cdr3_nt: TGCAGTGCTAGGATGGACAGGGGTGAGCAGTACTTC
d_call: .; v_call: TRBV7-9; clone_size: .; j_call: TRBJ1-1; cdr3_aa: CASRAGGNAEAFF; cdr3_nt: TGTGCCAGCAGAGCCGGGGGGAACGCTGAAGCTTTCTTT
d_call: TRBD1; v_call: TRBV7-9; clone_size: .; j_call: TRBJ2-1; cdr3_aa: CASSAKPGTGYNEQFF; cdr3_nt: TGTGCCAGCAGCGCAAAGCCCGGGACAGGTTACAATGAGCAGTTCTTC
d_call: .; v_call: TRBV20-1; clone_size: .; j_call: TRBJ2-1; cdr3_aa: CSAQSGLLITHEQFF; cdr3_nt: TGCAGTGCTCAATCAGGACTACTAATTACTCATGAGCAGTTCTTC
d_call: .; v_call: TRBV20-1; clone_size: .; j_call: TRBJ2-3; cdr3_aa: CSAKRPGQQPSTDTQYF; cdr3_nt: TGCAGTGCGAAAAGACCGGGACAACAGCCTAGCACAGATACGCAGTATTTT
d_call: TRBD2; v_call: TRBV27; clone_size: .; j_call: TRBJ2-7; cdr3_aa: CASSPRGVGYEQYF; cdr3_nt: TGTGCCAGCAGCCCCCGGGGGGTAGGGTACGAGCAGTACTTC
d_call: TRBD1; v_call: TRBV28; clone_size: few; j_call: TRBJ1-2; cdr3_aa: CASSLWPGQYGYTF; cdr3_nt: TGTGCCAGCAGTTTATGGCCGGGACAGTATGGCTACACCTTC
d_call: TRBD1; v_call: TRBV29-1; clone_size: .; j_call: TRBJ2-7; cdr3_aa: CSVEASGQGRSYEQYF; cdr3_nt: TGCAGCGTTGAAGCCTCTGGACAGGGGAGGTCCTACGAGCAGTACTTC
d_call: TRBD2; v_call: TRBV20-1; clone_size: .; j_call: TRBJ2-4; cdr3_aa: CSARLAGGGTNIQYF; cdr3_nt: TGCAGTGCTCGACTTGCGGGGGGCGGTACAAACATTCAGTACTTC
d_call: TRBD2; v_call: TRBV20-1; clone_size: .; j_call: TRBJ2-1; cdr3_aa: CSARDRRSGTYNEQFF; cdr3_nt: TGCAGTGCTAGAGATCGTCGTAGCGGGACCTACAATGAGCAGTTCTTC
d_call: .; v_call: TRBV12-3/TRBV12-4; clone_size: .; j_call: TRBJ2-7; cdr3_aa: CASSWANAYEQYF; cdr3_nt: TGTGCCAGCAGTTGGGCAAACGCGTACGAGCAGTACTTC
d_call: .; v_call: TRBV20-1; clone_size: .; j_call: TRBJ1-4; cdr3_aa: CSARSTSNEKLFF; cdr3_nt: TGCAGTGCCAGGTCAACCTCTAATGAAAAACTGTTTTTT
d_call: .; v_call: TRBV28; clone_size: .; j_call: TRBJ1-5; cdr3_aa: CASINTGLRQPQHF; cdr3_nt: TGTGCCAGCATTAATACAGGGTTAAGGCAGCCCCAGCATTTT
d_call: .; v_call: TRBV4-3; clone_size: many; j_call: TRBJ2-1; cdr3_aa: CASSQEAPDSYNEQFF; cdr3_nt: TGCGCCAGCAGCCAAGAGGCCCCTGACTCCTACAATGAGCAGTTCTTC